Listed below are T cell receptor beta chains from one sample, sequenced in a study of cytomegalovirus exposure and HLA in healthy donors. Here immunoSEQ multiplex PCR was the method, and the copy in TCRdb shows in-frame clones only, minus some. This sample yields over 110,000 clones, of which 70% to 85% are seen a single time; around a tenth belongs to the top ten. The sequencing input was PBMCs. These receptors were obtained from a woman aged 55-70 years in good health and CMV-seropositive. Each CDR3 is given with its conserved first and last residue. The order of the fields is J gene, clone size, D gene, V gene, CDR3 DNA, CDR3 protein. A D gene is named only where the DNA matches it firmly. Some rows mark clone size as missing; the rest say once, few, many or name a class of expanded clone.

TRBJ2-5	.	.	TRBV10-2	TGCGCCAGCAGTCCCGGGAGCGAGACCCAGTACTTC	CASSPGSETQYF
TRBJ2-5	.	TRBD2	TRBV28	TGTGCCAGCAGTTTCCGAAGGGGACTAGCGGGAGTCGGAGAGACCCAGTACTTC	CASSFRRGLAGVGETQYF
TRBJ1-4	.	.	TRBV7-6	TGTGCCAGCAGCTTAGCCGGGGTCGTCCCTCTTGATGAAAAACTGTTTTTT	CASSLAGVVPLDEKLFF
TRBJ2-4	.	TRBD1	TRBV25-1	TGTGCCAGCGGGGACAGTTCCAAAAACATTCAGTACTTC	CASGDSSKNIQYF
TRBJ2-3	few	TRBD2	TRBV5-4	TGTGCCAGCAGTGCGGGAGTGGCAGATACGCAGTATTTT	CASSAGVADTQYF
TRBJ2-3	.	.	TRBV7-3	TGTGCCAGCAGCTTGAGGCAGAGCACAGATACGCAGTATTTT	CASSLRQSTDTQYF
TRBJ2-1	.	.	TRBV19	TGTGCCAGTAGCAGGAGGGGGCCATCCTACAATGAGCAGTTCTTC	CASSRRGPSYNEQFF
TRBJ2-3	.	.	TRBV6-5	TGTGCCAGCAGCAGGGGACGTGATACGCAGTATTTT	CASSRGRDTQYF
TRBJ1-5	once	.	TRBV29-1	TGCAGCGTTGCGGAGCGGCTCGGCAATCAGCCCCAGCATTTT	CSVAERLGNQPQHF
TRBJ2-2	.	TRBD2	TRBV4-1	TGCGCCAGCAGCCCTAGCGGGACCGGGGAGCTGTTTTTT	CASSPSGTGELFF
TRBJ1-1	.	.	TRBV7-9	TGTGCCAGCAGCTTAGGGGGGCTCGGGCACTACTGGGGAGCCTTCTTT	CASSLGGLGHYWGAFF
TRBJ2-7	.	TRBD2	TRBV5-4	TGTGCCAGCAGCTCCGGACTAGCGGGGATTAAACCCTACGAGCAGTACTTC	CASSSGLAGIKPYEQYF
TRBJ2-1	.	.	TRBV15	TGTGCCACCAGCCCTGGGGGGAGCGATGGCAATGAGCAGTTCTTC	CATSPGGSDGNEQFF
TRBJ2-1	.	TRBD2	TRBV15	TGTGCCACCAGCTCACGGACTAGCGGGAGACCCTACAATGAGCAGTTCTTC	CATSSRTSGRPYNEQFF
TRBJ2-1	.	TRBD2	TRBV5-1	TGCGCCAGCAAAGCAGAACTAGCGGGGCTCAATGAGCAGTTCTTC	CASKAELAGLNEQFF
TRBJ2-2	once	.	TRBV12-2	TGTGCAAGTCGCTCATGGGGGGTAGGGAAGCTGTTTTTT	CASRSWGVGKLFF
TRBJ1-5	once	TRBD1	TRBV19	TGTGCCAGTAGAATACAGGGGGCAAGCAATCAGCCCCAGCATTTT	CASRIQGASNQPQHF
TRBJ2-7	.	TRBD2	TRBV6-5	TGTGCCAGCATGGGACTAGCGGGATACGAGCAGTACTTC	CASMGLAGYEQYF
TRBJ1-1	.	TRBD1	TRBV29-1	TGCAGCGTTAGGACAGGGTTGGTCACTGAAGCTTTCTTT	CSVRTGLVTEAFF
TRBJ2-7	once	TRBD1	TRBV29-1	TGCAGCGCCCGACAGGGGGGGTCGGAGGAGCAGTACTTC	CSARQGGSEEQYF
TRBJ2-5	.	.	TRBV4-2	TGTGCCAGCAGCCAAGATACAGCCCGGGGTGCGGCCCAGTACTTC	CASSQDTARGAAQYF
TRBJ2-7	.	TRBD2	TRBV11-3	TGTGCCAGCAGCTTAGTGGGACTAGCGGGCTACGAGCAGTACTTC	CASSLVGLAGYEQYF
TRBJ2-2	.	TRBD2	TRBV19	TGTGCCAGTAGTAAACTAGCGGGAGGAACCACCGGGGAGCTGTTTTTT	CASSKLAGGTTGELFF
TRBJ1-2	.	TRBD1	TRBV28	TGTGCCAGCAGTCAGGGGGTGCTTAACTATGGCTACACCTTC	CASSQGVLNYGYTF
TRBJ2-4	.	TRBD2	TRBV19	TGTGCCAGTACAGCGGGAGTCAAAAACATTCAGTACTTC	CASTAGVKNIQYF
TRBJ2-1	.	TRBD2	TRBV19	TGTGCCAGTAGTATCAGCGCGGGAGCGGGTGAGCAGTTCTTC	CASSISAGAGEQFF
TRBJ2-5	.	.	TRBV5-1	TGCGCCAGCAGCTTCCAGGGAAGGGAGACCCAGTACTTC	CASSFQGRETQYF
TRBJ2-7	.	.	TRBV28	TGTGCCAGCATTGACAGCTCCTACGAGCAGTACTTC	CASIDSSYEQYF
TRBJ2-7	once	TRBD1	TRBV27	TGTGCCAGCACCTCTACGAACAGGGGGCACTCCTACGAGCAGTACTTC	CASTSTNRGHSYEQYF
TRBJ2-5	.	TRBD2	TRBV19	TGTGCCAGAACTAGCGGGGATGATGAGACCCAGTACTTC	CARTSGDDETQYF
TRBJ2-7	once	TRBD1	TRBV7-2	TGTGCCAGCAGCCGACCCCGGGACAGGGGTTCGTACGAGCAGTACTTC	CASSRPRDRGSYEQYF
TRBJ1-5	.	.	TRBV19	TGTGCCAGTAGTATAGATCGTCCGGGTCAGCCCCAGCATTTT	CASSIDRPGQPQHF
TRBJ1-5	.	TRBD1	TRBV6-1	TGTGCCAGCAGTGAGGGGGACAGTCCCCGGCCCCAGCATTTT	CASSEGDSPRPQHF
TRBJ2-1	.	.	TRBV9	TGTGCCAGCAGCCCAGGAAACTACAATGAGCAGTTCTTC	CASSPGNYNEQFF
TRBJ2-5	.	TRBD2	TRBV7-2	TGTGCCAGCAGCTCACAGACTAGCGGCCAAGAGACCCAGTACTTC	CASSSQTSGQETQYF
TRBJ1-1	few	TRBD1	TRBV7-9	TGTGCCAGCAGCTCCCGGGACAGGATGAACACTGAAGCTTTCTTT	CASSSRDRMNTEAFF
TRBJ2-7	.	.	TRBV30	TGTGCCTGGAGACTGGGGAGCGAGCAGTACTTC	CAWRLGSEQYF
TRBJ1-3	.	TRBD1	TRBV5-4	TGTGCCAGCAGCGGCGGGACAGCCTCTGGAAACACCATATATTTT	CASSGGTASGNTIYF
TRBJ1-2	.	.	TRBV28	TGTGCCAGCCAAACATTCGTCTATGGCTACACCTTC	CASQTFVYGYTF
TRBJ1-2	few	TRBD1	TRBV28	TGTGCCACCACAAACCCGGGACAGGGGGCTGGTGGCTACACCTTC	CATTNPGQGAGGYTF
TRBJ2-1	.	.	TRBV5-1	TGCGCCAGTAAGACTCCTAACAATGAGCAGTTCTTC	CASKTPNNEQFF
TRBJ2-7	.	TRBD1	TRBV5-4	TGTGCCAGCAGCCAATGGAACAGGGGGCTCTACGAGCAGTACTTC	CASSQWNRGLYEQYF
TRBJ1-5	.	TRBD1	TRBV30	TGTGCCTGGAGTGACGGCAGGGGGCCCCAGCCCCAGCATTTT	CAWSDGRGPQPQHF
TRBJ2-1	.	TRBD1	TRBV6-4	TGTGCCAGCAGTGACTCCGCCATCAATTTTGGACAGGGGGCGAGTGTGCAGTTCTTC	CASSDSAINFGQGASVQFF
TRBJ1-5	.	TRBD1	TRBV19	TGTGCCAGTAGTGCCCTGACAGGGTGGCAGCCCCAGCATTTT	CASSALTGWQPQHF